Below are 18 T cell receptor beta chains sequenced from a single sample in a study of cytomegalovirus exposure and HLA in healthy donors. 60 Vbeta and 13 Jbeta primers were used in PCR. Sequenced by immunoSEQ multiplex PCR; TCRdb stores in-frame clones only, minus some. In total, the table holds around 52,000 clones. Sequences were obtained from PBMCs. These receptors came from a man in his forties in good health and CMV-seropositive.

The chain has TRBV5-6 and TRBJ2-1; TRBD1 matches 8 bases. Germline CDR1 is SGHDT and CDR2 is YYEEEE. The CDR3 loop spans 14 amino acids. Trimming at V came to 0 bases and at J to 8 bases, leaving 4 bases not matched to a gene. The CDR3 protein is CASSLVGQGHEQFF. CDR3 DNA sequence: TGTGCCAGCAGCTTGGTAGGACAGGGACATGAGCAGTTCTTC. Drawing the rest from reference TRBV5-6 and TRBJ2-1, the complete variable domain is DAGVTQSPTHLIKTRGQQVTLRCSPKSGHDTVSWYQQALGQGPQFIFQYYEEEERQRGNFPDRFSGHQFPNYSSELNVNALLLGDSALYLCASSLVGQGHEQFFGPGTRLTVL.

The genes are TRBV7-8 and TRBJ2-3, with 13 bases that match TRBD2. The CDR3 consists of 16 residues. Germline lookup yields CDR1 SGHVS and CDR2 FQNEAQ. Trimming at V came to 3 bases and at J to 4 bases, leaving 4 bases not matched to a gene. CDR3 nucleotide sequence: TGTGCCAGCAGCTTTACTAGCGGGGGGGGTTCAGATACGCAGTATTTT. Encoded protein: CASSFTSGGGSDTQYF.

The chain is built from TRBV6-5 and TRBJ2-7; perhaps TRBD2 as D (6 bases). Trimming removed 7 bases from V and 2 bases from J, with 12 bases in between. The germline V gene has CDR1 MNHEY and CDR2 SVGAGI. The CDR3 is 13 residues long. The CDR3 region is CASIGGTPYEQYF. The CDR3 DNA reads TGTGCCAGCATCGGGGGTACCCCCTACGAGCAGTACTTC.

This chain links TRBV18 with TRBJ1-1; tentative D call: TRBD1 (5 bases). The CDR3 loop spans 12 amino acids. V lost 2 bases, J lost 6 bases, and 7 bases lay in between. CDR1 and CDR2 (germline): KGHSH, LQKENI. CDR3 nucleotide sequence: TGTGCCAGCTCACCAGGAGGGGCTGAAGCTTTCTTT. Its protein product is CASSPGGAEAFF.

In DNA, the CDR3 is TGCGCCAGCAGTGAACAGCGGTGGGGGACCCAGTACTTC. Translating gives CASSEQRWGTQYF. The V call is TRBV10-1, the J call TRBJ2-5, with D possibly matching TRBD2 (5 bases). Germline V gene data show CDR1 as WNHNN and CDR2 as SYGVQD (reference sequence). V lost 3 bases, J lost 7 bases, and 12 bases lay in between. This CDR3 spans 13 amino acids.

The chain links TRBV27 to TRBJ2-7, with 9 bases aligning to TRBD1. CDR1 is MNHEY, CDR2 SMNVEV, per germline (reference sequence). The ends lost 4 bases at V and 6 bases at J; junction bases unmatched: 10. The CDR3 runs 15 residues. CDR3 bases: TGTGCCAGCAGTTGGGGGACAGGGTTGTCGGTCGAGCAGTACTTC. It codes for CASSWGTGLSVEQYF.

The chain combines TRBV2 with TRBJ1-6; 7 bases align to TRBD1. Trimming took 2 bases from V and 7 from J; bases not matched to a gene: 2. Germline V gene sequence: CDR1 SNHLY, CDR2 FYNNEI. This CDR3 is 14 amino acids long. The CDR3, as DNA: TGTGCCAGCAGTGAAAACAGGGGAAATTCACCCCTCCACTTT. Translated, it gives CASSENRGNSPLHF.

The chain is built from TRBV23-1 and TRBJ1-1; the D gene is possibly TRBD1 (5 bases). TRBV23-1 is an ORF; its function is uncertain. V shed 9 bases and J shed 7 bases, with 24 bases lying between them. This CDR3 spans 15 amino acids. CDR3 nucleotide sequence: TGCGCCAGATCCCCTTACGAAGGCCATACAGGTGAAGCTTTCTTT. This translates into CARSPYEGHTGEAFF.

The rearrangement links TRBV6-6 to TRBJ2-1; 8 bases line up with TRBD2. The length of the CDR3 is 16 residues. Germline V lookup: CDR1 MNHNY, CDR2 SVGAGI (reference sequence). V lost 0 bases, J lost 7 bases, and 8 bases stayed unmatched. The chain's CDR3 is CASSYSTGRALNEQFF. Here the CDR3 DNA reads TGTGCCAGCAGTTACTCGACCGGGAGGGCTTTAAATGAGCAGTTCTTC.

CDR3: CASSPKQGTGELFF. The CDR3 DNA reads as TGTGCCAGCTCACCTAAACAGGGCACCGGGGAGCTGTTTTTT. The chain joins TRBV18 to TRBJ2-2, with a possible D match to TRBD1 (6 bases). The CDR3 spans 14 residues. Germline-derived CDR1 and CDR2 are KGHSH and LQKENI. Between the trimmed V and J ends, which lost 3 bases and 4 bases, there was a span of 9 bases.

The chain uses TRBV4-1 and TRBJ1-2; the D is unclear. Trimming removed 4 bases from V and 10 bases from J, with 10 bases in between. The CDR3 sequence is 11 residues long. The germline V gene has CDR1 MGHRA and CDR2 YSYEKL. The CDR3 region is CASSLDGDYTF. In DNA form, the CDR3 reads TGCGCCAGCAGCCTCGACGGAGACTACACCTTC.

This chain uses TRBV6-1 with TRBJ1-3; maybe TRBD1 (6 bases). This CDR3 has 15 residues. Germline V gives CDR1 MNHNS, CDR2 SASEGT. The V end lost 7 bases, the J end lost 2 bases, and 15 bases lay between the germline ends. The CDR3 here is CASTKLQGTGNTIYF. In DNA form, the CDR3 reads TGTGCCAGCACTAAACTCCAGGGGACTGGAAACACCATATATTTT.

The gene calls are TRBV11-3 and TRBJ2-3; TRBD1 is a possible D gene (6 bases). This CDR3 contains 16 residues. V was pared by 6 bases and J by 3 bases, with 19 bases between. CDR1 is SGHNT and CDR2 is YENEEA in the germline V gene. The CDR3 reads CASSVTGYGATDTQYF. The CDR3 bases are TGTGCCAGCAGTGTTACAGGGTATGGGGCGACAGATACGCAGTATTTT.

The chain uses TRBV18 and TRBJ2-5, with TRBD2 matching 8 bases. The J call may be incorrect, as the DNA end agrees better with TRBJ2-7. Looked up from germline, CDR1 is KGHSH and CDR2 is LQKENI. The CDR3 runs 14 residues. CDR3 sequence reads: CASSPPGLEYEQYF. DNA of the CDR3: TGTGCCAGCTCACCACCGGGACTAGAGTACGAGCAGTACTTC.

The chain carries TRBV19 and TRBJ2-6, with D tentatively TRBD2 (6 bases). CDR1 and CDR2 (germline): LNHDA, SQIVND (reference sequence). The V end lost 1 base, the J end lost 0 bases, and 10 bases lay between the germline ends. The CDR3 spans 17 residues. The CDR3 region has the DNA TGTGCCAGTAGTATAGGGTGGGGAGGCTCTGGGGCCAACGTCCTGACTTTC. Translating gives CASSIGWGGSGANVLTF.

The rearrangement uses TRBV4-3 and TRBJ2-1; weak D call: TRBD2 (7 bases). The V end was cut by 1 base, the J end by 9 bases, with 10 bases between. CDR1 and CDR2 from the germline V gene are LGHNA and YSLEER. CDR3 length: 13 residues. The CDR3 region is CASSQVGGLEQFF. The CDR3 DNA is TGCGCCAGCAGCCAAGTCGGGGGGCTTGAGCAGTTCTTC.

The gene calls are TRBV6-4 and TRBJ2-3, with D perhaps matching TRBD2 (6 bases). The V gene lost 2 bases and the J gene lost 3 bases, with 9 bases spanning the gap. Germline lookup yields CDR1 MRHNA and CDR2 SNTAGT. The CDR3 totals 14 residues. CDR3 DNA sequence: TGTGCCAGCAGTGACGGAGGGCCGACAGATACGCAGTATTTT. Amino acids: CASSDGGPTDTQYF.

A word on this clone: An end of the junction does not agree with germline; a read error may underlie this. Within the sample, other DNA sequences also encode this same CDR3. The chain uses TRBV12-5 and TRBJ2-1, with D possibly matching TRBD2 (6 bases). This CDR3 spans 14 amino acids. The germline CDR1 and CDR2 sequences are LGHNT and FRNRAP. In DNA, the CDR3 is TGTGCTAGTGGTCCAGGAGCTAGCGTCAATGAGCATTTCTTC. Its protein is CASGPGASVNEHFF.